The 18 T cell receptor beta chains reported below all come from one sample, sequenced in a study of blood T cell repertoires in COVID-19. Assay: immunoSEQ multiplex PCR; the TCRdb copy retains only in-frame clones and omits some. The sample carries some 110,000 clones, roughly 80% recorded once. Sequenced: peripheral blood. These receptors were collected from a man at least 80 years old with COVID-19, enrolled during active disease.

The chain uses TRBV10-3 and TRBJ2-5; D might be TRBD1 (5 bases). Germline V gene lookup returns CDR1 ENHRY and CDR2 SYGVKD. The CDR3 loop spans 13 amino acids. The V end lost 2 bases, the J end lost 2 bases, and 6 bases lay between the germline ends. In DNA form, the CDR3 reads TGTGCCATCAGTGAGCCAGGGCAAGAGACCCAGTACTTC. Residues: CAISEPGQETQYF.

This chain links TRBV20-1 with TRBJ1-1; no definite D call. Germline-derived CDR1 and CDR2 are DFQATT and SNEGSKA (reference sequence). CDR3 length equals 11 residues. CDR3 in amino acids: CSPGRNTEAFF. CDR3 in DNA: TGCAGCCCAGGCCGCAACACTGAAGCTTTCTTT.

This clone showed up just a few times. The V gene is TRBV7-6, the J gene TRBJ2-7; 7 nucleotides line up with TRBD1. The germline CDR1 and CDR2 sequences are SGHVS and FNYEAQ. CDR3 length: 15 residues. With V trimmed by 5 bases and J by 0 bases, 7 bases remained unmatched. In DNA, the CDR3 is TGTGCCAGCAGCACTGCCGGGACAGCCTCCTACGAGCAGTACTTC. Its translation: CASSTAGTASYEQYF.

This chain joins TRBV28 and TRBJ2-3; 9 positions agree with TRBD2. This CDR3 has 15 residues. V gave up 5 bases and J gave up 4 bases; unmatched junction bases: 7. Looked up from germline, CDR1 is MDHEN and CDR2 is SYDVKM. The CDR3 reads CASSALAGRADTQYF. For the CDR3, the DNA is TGTGCCAGCAGTGCCCTAGCGGGACGCGCAGATACGCAGTATTTT.

The chain is built from TRBV28 and TRBJ1-1, with TRBD1 as a possible D gene (5 bases). CDR3 length equals 14 residues. The germline V gene has CDR1 MDHEN and CDR2 SYDVKM. Between the trimmed V and J ends, which lost 4 bases and 3 bases, there was a span of 12 bases. Written as DNA, the CDR3 is TGTGCCAGCAGTTATCTGTTGACAGACACTGAAGCTTTCTTT. This codes for CASSYLLTDTEAFF. The complete variable domain, with remaining parts taken from reference TRBV28 and TRBJ1-1, reads DVKVTQSSRYLVKRTGEKVFLECVQDMDHENMFWYRQDPGLGLRLIYFSYDVKMKEKGDIPEGYSVSREKKERFSLILESASTNQTSMYLCASSYLLTDTEAFFGQGTRLTVV.

This rearrangement joins TRBV10-3 to TRBJ1-6; 7 bases are shared with TRBD1. Germline V gene sequence: CDR1 ENHRY, CDR2 SYGVKD. With 6 bases clipped from V and 5 bases from J, the junction kept 7 bases outside the gene matches. The CDR3 loop spans 15 amino acids. This CDR3 is CAIRDSGTDNSPLHF. The CDR3 DNA follows: TGTGCCATCAGAGATTCGGGGACAGATAATTCACCCCTCCACTTT.

The genes are TRBV6-5 and TRBJ2-1; D possibly corresponds to TRBD1 (6 bases). The V and J ends lost 8 bases and 14 bases respectively, with 16 bases between them. The V gene's germline CDR1 is MNHEY and CDR2 SVGAGI. The CDR3 is 11 amino acids. The CDR3 sequence is CASLEDSTEFF. The CDR3 region has the DNA TGTGCCAGCTTAGAGGACAGTACGGAGTTCTTC.

The chain links TRBV21-1 to TRBJ2-2; TRBD2 is taken as the D call from the table, unchecked against the DNA. TRBV21-1 is noted as a pseudogene. This CDR3 is built from 18 residues. Here the CDR3 DNA reads TGTGCCAGCAGCAAATGGAGGACTAGCGGGGAAAACACCGGGGAGCTGTTTTTT. Translation gives CASSKWRTSGENTGELFF.

The CDR3 loop reads CASSGRGGYEQYF. In nucleotides, the CDR3 is TGTGCCAGCAGTGGCCGAGGGGGCTACGAGCAGTACTTC. The J gene is TRBJ2-7, the V gene TRBV12-3 or TRBV12-4, with D perhaps matching TRBD1 (6 bases). V lost 5 bases and J lost 3, with 11 bases in between. The CDR3 has 13 residues.

The gene calls are TRBV29-1 and TRBJ1-2; tentative D call: TRBD1 (5 bases). Germline CDR1 is SQVTM and CDR2 is ANQGSEA. The V end lost 5 bases, the J end lost 1 base, and 14 bases lay between the germline ends. The length of the CDR3 is 14 residues. The CDR3 DNA sequence: TGCAGCGTTTCATGGGGCACCCATAACTATGGCTACACCTTC. Its translation is CSVSWGTHNYGYTF. Full variable domain (remainder filled in from reference TRBV29-1 and TRBJ1-2): SAVISQKPSRDICQRGTSLTIQCQVDSQVTMMFWYRQQPGQSLTLIATANQGSEATYESGFVIDKFPISRPNLTFSTLTVSNMSPEDSSIYLCSVSWGTHNYGYTFGSGTRLTVV.

The chain carries TRBV2 and TRBJ1-6; D perhaps matches TRBD1 (5 bases). CDR1 SNHLY and CDR2 FYNNEI come from the germline V gene. CDR3 length: 13 amino acids. V lost 4 bases to trimming and J lost 13 bases, with 14 bases between them. This chain's CDR3 is CASSAARDSPLHF. CDR3 bases: TGTGCCAGCAGTGCCGCGAGGGACTCCCCCCTCCACTTT.

The chain employs TRBV16 and TRBJ1-1, with TRBD1 as a possible D gene (6 bases). V lost 5 bases to trimming and J lost 1 base, with 8 bases between them. Germline loops: CDR1 KGHSY, CDR2 FQNENV. The CDR3 sequence is 13 residues long. This CDR3 is CASSSQGNTEAFF. The CDR3 DNA reads TGTGCCAGCAGCTCACAGGGGAACACTGAAGCTTTCTTT. The complete variable domain, with remaining parts taken from reference TRBV16 and TRBJ1-1, reads GEEVAQTPKHLVRGEGQKAKLYCAPIKGHSYVFWYQQVLKNEFKFLISFQNENVFDETGMPKERFSAKCLPNSPCSLEIQATKLEDSAVYFCASSSQGNTEAFFGQGTRLTVV.

The chain carries TRBV29-1 and TRBJ1-3; 7 bases fit TRBD1. The ends lost 6 bases at V and 0 bases at J; junction bases unmatched: 8. This CDR3 contains 15 residues. Germline values: CDR1 SQVTM, CDR2 ANQGSEA. CDR3 nucleotide sequence: TGCAGCGTCCTCCTGGGGACAGTCTCTGGAAACACCATATATTTT. Translation: CSVLLGTVSGNTIYF.

This chain joins TRBV28 and TRBJ1-2; TRBD1 aligns across 7 bases. This CDR3 has 16 amino acids. The trim removed 4 bases at V and 3 bases at J, leaving 11 bases unmatched. From germline, CDR1 is MDHEN and CDR2 SYDVKM. DNA of the CDR3: TGTGCCAGCAGTTCGGATCCGGACAGGTGGGACTATGGCTACACCTTC. Protein product: CASSSDPDRWDYGYTF.

The gene calls are TRBV14 and TRBJ2-7; D gene uncertain. The CDR3 runs to 16 residues. V was shortened by 2 bases and J by 1 base, with 15 bases between the two germline ends. Germline V gene sequence: CDR1 SGHDN, CDR2 FVKESK. CDR3 amino acids: CASSQTPKLRSYEQYF. The CDR3 DNA reads as TGTGCCAGCAGCCAAACGCCGAAATTGCGGTCCTACGAGCAGTACTTC.

The chain links TRBV29-1 to TRBJ1-3, with D tentatively TRBD1 (6 bases). CDR3 length: 14 amino acids. Germline-derived CDR1 and CDR2 are SQVTM and ANQGSEA. The V gene lost 6 bases and the J gene lost 3 bases, with 15 bases spanning the gap. CDR3 sequence: CSVLRGHGGNTIYF. The CDR3 DNA reads as TGCAGCGTCCTTCGGGGACACGGTGGAAACACCATATATTTT.

This clone was observed once. This rearrangement joins TRBV7-2 to TRBJ2-5, with a weak D call TRBD2 (6 bases). V gave up 1 base and J gave up 1 base, with 13 bases separating them. Germline CDR1 is SGHTA and CDR2 is FQGNSA. The CDR3 is 16 residues long. For the CDR3, the DNA is TGTGCCAGCAGCTTAGTTGGCGGAGCGGGCCAAGAGACCCAGTACTTC. Its protein product is CASSLVGGAGQETQYF. The complete variable domain, with remaining parts taken from reference TRBV7-2 and TRBJ2-5, reads GAGVSQSPSNKVTEKGKDVELRCDPISGHTALYWYRQSLGQGLEFLIYFQGNSAPDKSGLPSDRFSAERTGGSVSTLTIQRTQQEDSAVYLCASSLVGGAGQETQYFGPGTRLLVL.

The chain combines TRBV6-1 with TRBJ1-5; D is ambiguous. CDR1 MNHNS and CDR2 SASEGT come from the germline V gene. The V end lost 2 bases, the J end lost 5 bases, and 10 bases lay between the germline ends. The CDR3 is 14 residues long. DNA for the CDR3: TGTGCCAGCAGTGAAAGTGGGAGTGATCAGCCCCAGCATTTT. It translates to CASSESGSDQPQHF.